These 12 T cell receptor beta chains were all obtained from the same sample, sequenced in a study of blood T cells in healthy people across ages. Then a second PCR, running roughly 6 to 11 cycles, was carried out with a sample-barcoded 5' primer and a J-beta primer mix. TCRdb independently ran MiXCR on the 5' RACE reads; one entry per CDR3 protein. The repertoire consists of roughly 1,000,000 distinct CDR3 sequences, with approximately 25% occurring once and the leading ten covering approximately 0.71%. Another study also made use of these data, one on T cells of mothers and their children.

The material sequenced was blood. The receptor source for this set is a girl aged 2-15 years in good health.

The sample holds a few counts of this clonotype. V gene TRBV6-1 combines with J gene TRBJ2-7; D is undetermined. Germline V lookup: CDR1 MNHNS, CDR2 SASEGT. Trimming took 7 bases from V and 3 from J, leaving 13 bases between them. The CDR3 loop spans 13 amino acids. The CDR3 DNA reads TGTGCCAGCAAGTCGCCTTTCTTCTACGAGCAGTACTTC. It yields the protein CASKSPFFYEQYF.

CDR3 amino acids: CSVIFPSGENIQYF. CDR3 nucleotides: TGCAGCGTTATTTTCCCTAGCGGAGAAAACATTCAGTACTTC. This chain connects TRBV29-1 to TRBJ2-4; 7 nucleotides align to TRBD2. Germline lookup yields CDR1 SQVTM and CDR2 ANQGSEA. V shed 5 bases, J shed 5 bases, and the junction held 9 bases outside the gene matches. This CDR3 contains 14 residues.

The genes are TRBV7-2 and TRBJ2-1; 8 bases line up with TRBD2. Looked up from germline, CDR1 is SGHTA and CDR2 is FQGNSA. The junction had 10 bases not matched to a gene; V was cut back by 1 base and J by 5 bases. The CDR3 has 17 amino acids. CDR3 protein: CASSLETPGGLHNEQFF. CDR3 in DNA: TGTGCCAGCAGCTTAGAGACCCCGGGGGGGCTTCACAATGAGCAGTTCTTC.

This clonotype was seen a few times. This sequence joins TRBV7-6 and TRBJ1-2; D is unresolved. The V end was cut by 4 bases, the J end by 7 bases, with 19 bases between. Per germline, CDR1 SGHVS and CDR2 FNYEAQ. The CDR3 length is 15 residues. The CDR3 sequence: CASSSENYLNGGYTF. CDR3 coding DNA: TGTGCCAGCAGCTCGGAAAACTATCTCAATGGTGGCTACACCTTC.

This clonotype was seen a few times. J is TRBJ1-2 and V is TRBV10-3; no definite D call. V lost 7 bases and J 6 bases, leaving 9 bases between the germline ends. The CDR3 runs to 11 residues. Germline V gives CDR1 ENHRY, CDR2 SYGVKD. The CDR3 DNA reads as TGTGCCATCAATAGAGGTAATGGCTACACCTTC. Translating gives CAINRGNGYTF.

This clonotype was observed a few times. The chain carries TRBV6-1 and TRBJ2-4, with D possibly TRBD1 on 5 matching bases. V was pared by 2 bases and J by 5 bases, with 13 bases between. This CDR3 is built from 15 residues. Germline V gives CDR1 MNHNS, CDR2 SASEGT. The CDR3 loop is CASSERGVTENIQYF. The CDR3, as DNA: TGTGCCAGCAGTGAAAGGGGTGTGACAGAAAACATTCAGTACTTC.

In this sample, this clonotype turned up once. CDR3 DNA: TGTGCCATCAGTGAGTTATTAACAGGGGGCGCCTCCTACAATGAGCAGTTCTTC. Encoded protein: CAISELLTGGASYNEQFF. The rearrangement uses TRBV10-3 and TRBJ2-5; TRBD1 matches 9 bases. The J call may be incorrect, as the DNA end agrees better with TRBJ2-1. The CDR3 runs 18 residues. Germline values: CDR1 ENHRY, CDR2 SYGVKD.

This clonotype was counted between two and nine times. V usage is TRBV11-2 and J usage is TRBJ2-5, with D perhaps TRBD1 (5 bases). Per the germline V gene, CDR1 is SGHAT and CDR2 is FQNNGV. The CDR3 runs to 15 residues. Trimming left V 3 bases short and J 1 base short, with 12 bases between. The CDR3 spells CASSFTDQGQETQYF. The CDR3 DNA reads as TGTGCCAGCAGCTTTACGGATCAGGGCCAAGAGACCCAGTACTTC. The whole variable domain, filled in from reference TRBV11-2 and TRBJ2-5, reads EAGVAQSPRYKIIEKRQSVAFWCNPISGHATLYWYQQILGQGPKLLIQFQNNGVVDDSQLPKDRFSAERLKGVDSTLKIQPAKLEDSAVYLCASSFTDQGQETQYFGPGTRLLVL.

This clonotype has a handful of counts. An end of the junction does not agree with germline; a read error may underlie this. V and J are TRBV20-1 and TRBJ2-1, with D perhaps given as TRBD1 or TRBD2 (6 bases each). From germline, CDR1 is DFQATT and CDR2 SNEGSKA (reference sequence). The CDR3 covers 17 residues. CDR3 in amino acids: CNARDSWGASSYNEQFF. Written as DNA, the CDR3 is TGCAATGCTAGAGATTCTTGGGGGGCAAGCTCCTACAATGAGCAGTTCTTC.

This clonotype occurred a few times. The chain couples TRBV12-3 or TRBV12-4 to TRBJ2-5; no reliable D call. The CDR3 has 16 amino acids. V lost 6 bases and J 0 bases, leaving 17 bases between the germline ends. The CDR3 DNA is TGTGCCAGCAGGCCCCCGGGTAAGAGGTACCAAGAGACCCAGTACTTC. This codes for CASRPPGKRYQETQYF.

The chain carries TRBV29-1 and TRBJ1-1; the D is unclear. The CDR3 has 12 amino acids. V lost 7 bases, J lost 0 bases, and 9 bases lay in between. Per the germline V gene, CDR1 is SQVTM and CDR2 is ANQGSEA. The CDR3 is CSALDLNTEAFF. CDR3 sequence (DNA): TGCAGCGCCCTGGACCTGAACACTGAAGCTTTCTTT.

The rearrangement joins TRBV6-6 to TRBJ1-5; 9 bases map to TRBD1. The V segment lost 6 bases and the J segment 10 bases; nucleotides outside the gene matches: 4. Looked up from germline, CDR1 is MNHNY and CDR2 is SVGAGI (reference sequence). CDR3 length: 12 amino acids. This chain's CDR3 is CASRPTGGPQHF. CDR3 nucleotides: TGTGCCAGCAGACCCACAGGGGGCCCCCAGCATTTT.